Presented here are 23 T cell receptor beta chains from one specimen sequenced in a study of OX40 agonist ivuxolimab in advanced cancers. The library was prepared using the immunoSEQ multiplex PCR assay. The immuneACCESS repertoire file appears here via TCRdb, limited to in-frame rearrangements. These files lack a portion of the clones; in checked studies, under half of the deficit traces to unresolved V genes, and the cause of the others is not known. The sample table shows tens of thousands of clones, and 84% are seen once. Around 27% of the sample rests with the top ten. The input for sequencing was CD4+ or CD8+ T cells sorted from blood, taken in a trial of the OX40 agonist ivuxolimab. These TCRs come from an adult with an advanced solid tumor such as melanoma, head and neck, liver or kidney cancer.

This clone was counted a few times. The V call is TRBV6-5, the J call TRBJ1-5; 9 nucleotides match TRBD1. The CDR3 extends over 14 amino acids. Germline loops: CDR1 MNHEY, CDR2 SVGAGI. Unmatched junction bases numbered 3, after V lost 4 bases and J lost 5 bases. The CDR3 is CASSSRTGDQPQHF. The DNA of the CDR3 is TGTGCCAGCAGTTCGCGGACAGGGGATCAGCCCCAGCATTTT.

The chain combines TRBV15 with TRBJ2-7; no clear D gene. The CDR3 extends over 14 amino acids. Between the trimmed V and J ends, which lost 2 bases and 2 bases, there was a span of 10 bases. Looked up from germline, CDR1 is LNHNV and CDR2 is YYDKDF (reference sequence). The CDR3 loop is CATSRQESTYEQYF. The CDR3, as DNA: TGTGCCACCAGCAGACAAGAGTCTACCTACGAGCAGTACTTC.

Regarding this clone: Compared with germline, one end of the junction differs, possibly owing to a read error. This chain's CDR3 is CSVEDLRAGYAF. The CDR3 DNA sequence: TGCAGCGTTGAAGATCTGAGAGCTGGCTACGCCTTC. The V and J genes are TRBV29-1 and TRBJ1-2, with D unclear. Germline V gene lookup returns CDR1 SQVTM and CDR2 ANQGSEA. The CDR3 contains 12 residues.

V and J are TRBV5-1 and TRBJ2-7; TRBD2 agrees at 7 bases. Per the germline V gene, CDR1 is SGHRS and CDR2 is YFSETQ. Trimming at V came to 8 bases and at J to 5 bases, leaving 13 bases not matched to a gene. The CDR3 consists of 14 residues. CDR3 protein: CASSRWEGSDEQYF. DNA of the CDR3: TGCGCCAGTTCACGGTGGGAGGGGTCCGACGAGCAGTACTTC.

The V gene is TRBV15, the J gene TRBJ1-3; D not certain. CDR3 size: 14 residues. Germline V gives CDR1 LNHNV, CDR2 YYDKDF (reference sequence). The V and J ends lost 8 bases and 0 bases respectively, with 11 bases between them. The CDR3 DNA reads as TGTGCCACCCGAGACGGAGTCTCTGGAAACACCATATATTTT. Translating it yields CATRDGVSGNTIYF. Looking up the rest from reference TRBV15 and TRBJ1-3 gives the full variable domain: DAMVIQNPRYQVTQFGKPVTLSCSQTLNHNVMYWYQQKSSQAPKLLFHYYDKDFNNEADTPDNFQSRRPNTSFCFLDIRSPGLGDTAMYLCATRDGVSGNTIYFGEGSWLTVV.

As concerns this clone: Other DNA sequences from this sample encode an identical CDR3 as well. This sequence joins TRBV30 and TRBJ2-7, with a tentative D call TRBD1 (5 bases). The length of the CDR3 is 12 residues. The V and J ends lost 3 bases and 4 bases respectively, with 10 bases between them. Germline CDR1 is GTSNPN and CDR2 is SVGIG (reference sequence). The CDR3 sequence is CAWSLQGYEQYF. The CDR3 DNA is TGTGCCTGGAGCCTTCAGGGTTACGAGCAGTACTTC.

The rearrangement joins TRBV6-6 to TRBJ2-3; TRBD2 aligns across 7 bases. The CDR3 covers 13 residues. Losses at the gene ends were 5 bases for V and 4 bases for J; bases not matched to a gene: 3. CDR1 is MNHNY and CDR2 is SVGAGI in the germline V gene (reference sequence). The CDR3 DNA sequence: TGTGCCAGCAGTGGGAGGGCCTCAGATACGCAGTATTTT. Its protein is CASSGRASDTQYF.

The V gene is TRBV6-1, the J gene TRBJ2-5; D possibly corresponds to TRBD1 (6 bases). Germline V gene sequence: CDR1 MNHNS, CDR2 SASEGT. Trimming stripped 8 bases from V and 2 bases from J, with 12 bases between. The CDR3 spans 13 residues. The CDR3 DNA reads TGTGCCAGCCAAAGGACAGTTCAAGAGACCCAGTACTTC. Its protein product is CASQRTVQETQYF.

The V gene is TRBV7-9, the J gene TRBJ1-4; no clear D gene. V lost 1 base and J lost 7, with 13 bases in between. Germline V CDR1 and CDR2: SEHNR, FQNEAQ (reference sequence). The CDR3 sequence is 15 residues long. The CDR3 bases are TGTGCCAGCAGCTTAGACGGTACAGCTCGTGAAAAACTGTTTTTT. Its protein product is CASSLDGTAREKLFF.

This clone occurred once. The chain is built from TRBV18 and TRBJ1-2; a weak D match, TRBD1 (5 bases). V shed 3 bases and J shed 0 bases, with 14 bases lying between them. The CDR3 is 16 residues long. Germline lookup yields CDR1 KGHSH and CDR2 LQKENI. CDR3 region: CASSPGQLTTNYGYTF. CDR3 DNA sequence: TGTGCCAGCTCACCGGGGCAGCTTACCACTAACTATGGCTACACCTTC.

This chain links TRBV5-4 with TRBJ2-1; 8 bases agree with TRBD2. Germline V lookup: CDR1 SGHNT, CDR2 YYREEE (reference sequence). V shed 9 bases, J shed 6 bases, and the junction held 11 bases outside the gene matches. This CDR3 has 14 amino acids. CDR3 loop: CATLSGRGPNEQFF. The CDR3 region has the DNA TGTGCCACCCTAAGCGGGAGAGGCCCCAATGAGCAGTTCTTC.

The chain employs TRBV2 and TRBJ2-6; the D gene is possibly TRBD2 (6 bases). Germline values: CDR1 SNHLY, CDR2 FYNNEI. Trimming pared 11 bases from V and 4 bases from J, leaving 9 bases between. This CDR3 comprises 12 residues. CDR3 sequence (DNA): TGTGCCTCGGGGGAAGGGGCCAACGTCCTGACTTTC. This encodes CASGEGANVLTF.

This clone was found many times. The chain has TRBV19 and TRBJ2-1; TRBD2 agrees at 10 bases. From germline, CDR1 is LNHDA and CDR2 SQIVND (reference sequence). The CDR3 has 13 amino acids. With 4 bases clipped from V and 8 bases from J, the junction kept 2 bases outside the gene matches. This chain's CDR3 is CASSKREGDEQFF. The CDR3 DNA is TGTGCCAGTAGTAAGCGGGAGGGCGATGAGCAGTTCTTC.

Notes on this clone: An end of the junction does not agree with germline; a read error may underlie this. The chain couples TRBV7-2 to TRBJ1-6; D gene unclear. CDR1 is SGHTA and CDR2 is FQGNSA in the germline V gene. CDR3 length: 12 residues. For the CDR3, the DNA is TGTGCCAGCAGCCTAGCTAATTCACCCCTCCACTTT. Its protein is CASSLANSPLHF.

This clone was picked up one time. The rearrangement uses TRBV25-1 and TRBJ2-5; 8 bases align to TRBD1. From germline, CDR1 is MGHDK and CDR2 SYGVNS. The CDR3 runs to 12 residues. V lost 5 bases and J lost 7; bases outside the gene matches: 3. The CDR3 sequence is CASSSQGVTQYF. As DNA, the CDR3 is TGTGCCAGCAGTTCACAGGGGGTGACCCAGTACTTC.

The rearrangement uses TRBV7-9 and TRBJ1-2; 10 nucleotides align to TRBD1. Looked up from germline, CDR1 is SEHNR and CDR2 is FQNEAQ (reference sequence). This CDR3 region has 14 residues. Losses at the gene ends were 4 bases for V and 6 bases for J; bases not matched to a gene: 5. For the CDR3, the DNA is TGTGCCAGCAGCTCAGGGGACAGGGGTAATGGCTACACCTTC. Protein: CASSSGDRGNGYTF.

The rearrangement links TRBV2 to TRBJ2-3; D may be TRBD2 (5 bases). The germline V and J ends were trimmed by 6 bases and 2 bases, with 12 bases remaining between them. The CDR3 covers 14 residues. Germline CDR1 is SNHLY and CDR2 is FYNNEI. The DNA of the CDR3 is TGTGCCAGCAGCAGGACTGGCACCACAGATACGCAGTATTTT. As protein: CASSRTGTTDTQYF.

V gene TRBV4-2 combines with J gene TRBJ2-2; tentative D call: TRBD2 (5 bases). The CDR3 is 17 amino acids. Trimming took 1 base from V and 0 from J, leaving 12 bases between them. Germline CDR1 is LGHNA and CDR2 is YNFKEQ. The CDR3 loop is CASSQGGMAPNTGELFF. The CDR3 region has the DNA TGTGCCAGCAGCCAAGGAGGGATGGCCCCGAACACCGGGGAGCTGTTTTTT.

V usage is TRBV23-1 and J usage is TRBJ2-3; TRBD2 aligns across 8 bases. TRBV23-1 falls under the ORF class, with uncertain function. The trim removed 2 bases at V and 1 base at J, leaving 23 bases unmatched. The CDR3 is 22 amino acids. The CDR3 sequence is CASSQGVQRMAGGRFGTDTQYF. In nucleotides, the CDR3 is TGCGCCAGCAGTCAAGGAGTACAGCGGATGGCGGGAGGTAGATTCGGCACAGATACGCAGTATTTT.

In DNA, the CDR3 is TGCAGCGTTGAAGAGCGGGGGACAGATACGCAGTATTTT. Translated, it gives CSVEERGTDTQYF. The chain combines TRBV29-1 with TRBJ2-3; 7 nucleotides align to TRBD2. Germline V gene lookup returns CDR1 SQVTM and CDR2 ANQGSEA. The CDR3 has 13 residues. The J segment lost 3 bases and the V segment lost 0 bases, leaving 0 bases of the junction unmatched.

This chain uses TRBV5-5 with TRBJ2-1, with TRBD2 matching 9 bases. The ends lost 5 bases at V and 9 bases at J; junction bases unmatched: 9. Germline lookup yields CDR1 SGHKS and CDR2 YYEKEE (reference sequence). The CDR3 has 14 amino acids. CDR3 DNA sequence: TGTGCCAGCAGTTCCGGGACTAGCCTCGGTGAGCAGTTCTTC. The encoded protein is CASSSGTSLGEQFF. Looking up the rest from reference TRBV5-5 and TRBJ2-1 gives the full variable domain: DAGVTQSPTHLIKTRGQQVTLRCSPISGHKSVSWYQQVLGQGPQFIFQYYEKEERGRGNFPDRFSARQFPNYSSELNVNALLLGDSALYLCASSSGTSLGEQFFGPGTRLTVL.

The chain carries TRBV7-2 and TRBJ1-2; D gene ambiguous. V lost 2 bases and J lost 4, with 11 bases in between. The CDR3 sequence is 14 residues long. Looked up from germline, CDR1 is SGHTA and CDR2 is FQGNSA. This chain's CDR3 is CASSLRPTIYGYTF. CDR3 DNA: TGTGCCAGCAGCTTACGGCCGACTATCTATGGCTACACCTTC.

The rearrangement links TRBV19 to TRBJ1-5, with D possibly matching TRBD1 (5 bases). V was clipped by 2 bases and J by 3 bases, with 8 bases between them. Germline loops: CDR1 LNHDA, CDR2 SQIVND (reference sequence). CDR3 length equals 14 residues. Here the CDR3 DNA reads TGTGCCAGTAGTATATCAGGGTTCAATCAGCCCCAGCATTTT. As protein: CASSISGFNQPQHF.